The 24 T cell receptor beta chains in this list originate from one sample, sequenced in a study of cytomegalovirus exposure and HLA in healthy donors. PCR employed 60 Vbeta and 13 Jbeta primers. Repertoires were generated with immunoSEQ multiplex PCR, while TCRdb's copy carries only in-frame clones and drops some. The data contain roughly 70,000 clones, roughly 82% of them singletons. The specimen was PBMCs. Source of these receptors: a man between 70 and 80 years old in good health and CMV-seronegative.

CDR3 sequence: CASSLNDETRDTEAFF. The CDR3 DNA sequence: TGTGCCAGCAGCTTAAACGACGAAACGAGGGACACTGAAGCTTTCTTT. This chain links TRBV11-2 with TRBJ1-1, with no clear D. The CDR3 covers 16 residues. V gave up 2 bases and J gave up 3 bases, with 16 bases separating them. CDR1 is SGHAT, CDR2 FQNNGV, per germline.

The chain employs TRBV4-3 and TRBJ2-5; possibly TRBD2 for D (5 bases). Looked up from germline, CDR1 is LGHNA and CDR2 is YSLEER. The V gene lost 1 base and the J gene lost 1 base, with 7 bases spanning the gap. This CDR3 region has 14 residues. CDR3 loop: CASSQVSGQETQYF. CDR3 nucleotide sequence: TGCGCCAGCAGCCAAGTCAGCGGCCAAGAGACCCAGTACTTC.

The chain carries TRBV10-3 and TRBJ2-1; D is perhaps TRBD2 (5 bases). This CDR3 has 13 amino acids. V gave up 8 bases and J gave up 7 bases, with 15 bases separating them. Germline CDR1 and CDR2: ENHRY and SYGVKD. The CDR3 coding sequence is TGTGCCATCCGGGCCCCACCGGGGAATGAGCAGTTCTTC. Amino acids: CAIRAPPGNEQFF.

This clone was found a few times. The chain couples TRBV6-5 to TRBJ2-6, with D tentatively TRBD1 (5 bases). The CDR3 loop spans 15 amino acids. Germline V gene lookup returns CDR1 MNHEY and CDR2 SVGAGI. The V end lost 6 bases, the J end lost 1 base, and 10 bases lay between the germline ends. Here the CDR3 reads CASRAAGSGANVLTF. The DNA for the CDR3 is TGTGCCAGCAGGGCGGCAGGGTCTGGGGCCAACGTCCTGACTTTC.

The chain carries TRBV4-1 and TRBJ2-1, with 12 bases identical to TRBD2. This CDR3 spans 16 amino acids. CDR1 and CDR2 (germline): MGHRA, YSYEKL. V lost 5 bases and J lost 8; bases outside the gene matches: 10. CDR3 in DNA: TGCGCCAGCAGCTCTAGCGGGAGGGCCTTAGGACATGAGCAGTTCTTC. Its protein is CASSSSGRALGHEQFF.

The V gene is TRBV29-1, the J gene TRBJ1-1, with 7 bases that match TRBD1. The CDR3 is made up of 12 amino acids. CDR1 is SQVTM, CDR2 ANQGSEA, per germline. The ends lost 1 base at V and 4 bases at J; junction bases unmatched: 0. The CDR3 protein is CSVEAGGTEAFF. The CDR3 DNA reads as TGCAGCGTTGAAGCAGGGGGCACTGAAGCTTTCTTT.

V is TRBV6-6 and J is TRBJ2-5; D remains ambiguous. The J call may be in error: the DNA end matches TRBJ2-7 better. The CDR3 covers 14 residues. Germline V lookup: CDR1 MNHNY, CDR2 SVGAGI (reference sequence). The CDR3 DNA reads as TGTGCCAGCAGTTATGGGCAGAACTCCTACGAGCAGTACTTC. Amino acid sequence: CASSYGQNSYEQYF.

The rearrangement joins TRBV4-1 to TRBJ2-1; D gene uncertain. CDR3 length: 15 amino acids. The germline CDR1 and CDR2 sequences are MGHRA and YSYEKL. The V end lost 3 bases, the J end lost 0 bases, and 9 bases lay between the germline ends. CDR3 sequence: CASSHTPSSYNEQFF. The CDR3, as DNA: TGCGCCAGCAGCCATACTCCTAGCTCCTACAATGAGCAGTTCTTC.

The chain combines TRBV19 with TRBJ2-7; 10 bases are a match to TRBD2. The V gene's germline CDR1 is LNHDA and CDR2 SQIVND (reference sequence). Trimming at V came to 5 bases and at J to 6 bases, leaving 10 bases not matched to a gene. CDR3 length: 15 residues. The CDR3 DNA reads TGTGCCAGTAGTCCTCCCGGGCTAGCGGGAGTCGAGCAGTACTTC. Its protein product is CASSPPGLAGVEQYF.

Here the CDR3 DNA reads TGTGCCAGCACCCGTAACAGGGGAACTAATGAAAAACTGTTTTTT. It translates to CASTRNRGTNEKLFF. V and J are TRBV28 and TRBJ1-4; the match to TRBD1 covers 7 bases. The CDR3 runs 15 residues. After removal of 7 bases from V and 1 base from J, the junction contained 6 bases not matched to a gene. The V gene's germline CDR1 is MDHEN and CDR2 SYDVKM.

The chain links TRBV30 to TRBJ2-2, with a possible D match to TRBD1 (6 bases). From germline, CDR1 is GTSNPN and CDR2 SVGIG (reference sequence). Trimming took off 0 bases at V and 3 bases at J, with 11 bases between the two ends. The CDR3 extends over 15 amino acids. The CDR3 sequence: CAWSVTTGYTGELFF. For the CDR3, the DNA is TGTGCCTGGAGTGTGACCACAGGGTACACCGGGGAGCTGTTTTTT.

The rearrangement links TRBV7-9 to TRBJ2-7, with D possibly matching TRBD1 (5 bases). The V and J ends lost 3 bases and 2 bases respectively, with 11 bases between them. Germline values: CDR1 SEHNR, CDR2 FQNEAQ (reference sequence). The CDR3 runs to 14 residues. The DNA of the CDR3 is TGTGCCAGCAGCTTGCGACAGAATCCCTACGAGCAGTACTTC. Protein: CASSLRQNPYEQYF.

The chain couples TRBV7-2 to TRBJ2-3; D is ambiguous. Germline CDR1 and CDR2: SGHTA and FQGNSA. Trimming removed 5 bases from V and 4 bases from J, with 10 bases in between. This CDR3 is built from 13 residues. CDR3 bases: TGTGCCAGCAGCCCTATTCCTCCAGATACGCAGTATTTT. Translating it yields CASSPIPPDTQYF. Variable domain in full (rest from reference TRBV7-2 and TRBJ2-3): GAGVSQSPSNKVTEKGKDVELRCDPISGHTALYWYRQSLGQGLEFLIYFQGNSAPDKSGLPSDRFSAERTGGSVSTLTIQRTQQEDSAVYLCASSPIPPDTQYFGPGTRLTVL.

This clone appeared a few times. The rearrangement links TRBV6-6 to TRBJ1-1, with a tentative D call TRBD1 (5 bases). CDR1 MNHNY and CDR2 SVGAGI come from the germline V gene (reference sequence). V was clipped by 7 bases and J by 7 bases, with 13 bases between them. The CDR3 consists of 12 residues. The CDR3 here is CASTPWTLEAFF. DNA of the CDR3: TGTGCCAGCACCCCCTGGACACTTGAAGCTTTCTTT.

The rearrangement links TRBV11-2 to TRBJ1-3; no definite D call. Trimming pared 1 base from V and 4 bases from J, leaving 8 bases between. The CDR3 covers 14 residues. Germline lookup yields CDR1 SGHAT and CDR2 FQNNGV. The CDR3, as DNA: TGTGCCAGCAGCTTAGTCAGCGGCGGAAACACCATATATTTT. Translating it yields CASSLVSGGNTIYF.

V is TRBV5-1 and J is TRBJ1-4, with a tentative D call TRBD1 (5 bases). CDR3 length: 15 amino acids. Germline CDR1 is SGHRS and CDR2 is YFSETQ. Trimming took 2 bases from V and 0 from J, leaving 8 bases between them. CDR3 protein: CASSFGRATNEKLFF. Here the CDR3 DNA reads TGCGCCAGCAGCTTTGGCAGGGCAACTAATGAAAAACTGTTTTTT. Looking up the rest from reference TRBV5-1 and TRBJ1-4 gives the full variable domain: KAGVTQTPRYLIKTRGQQVTLSCSPISGHRSVSWYQQTPGQGLQFLFEYFSETQRNKGNFPGRFSGRQFSNSRSEMNVSTLELGDSALYLCASSFGRATNEKLFFGSGTQLSVL.

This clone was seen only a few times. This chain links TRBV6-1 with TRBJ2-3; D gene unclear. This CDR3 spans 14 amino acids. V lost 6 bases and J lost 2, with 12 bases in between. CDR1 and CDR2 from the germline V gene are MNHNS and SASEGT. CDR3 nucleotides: TGTGCCAGCAGCCTACAGCTCTCCACAGATACGCAGTATTTT. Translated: CASSLQLSTDTQYF.

Here the CDR3 reads CASSVEGGLPFRSSYEQYF. In DNA form, the CDR3 reads TGTGCCAGCAGCGTGGAGGGCGGGTTACCATTTCGTAGCTCCTACGAGCAGTACTTC. The rearrangement uses TRBV9 and TRBJ2-7, with D perhaps TRBD2 (6 bases). The CDR3 consists of 19 residues. Germline assignment: CDR1 SGDLS and CDR2 YYNGEE. V lost 2 bases and J lost 0, with 24 bases in between.

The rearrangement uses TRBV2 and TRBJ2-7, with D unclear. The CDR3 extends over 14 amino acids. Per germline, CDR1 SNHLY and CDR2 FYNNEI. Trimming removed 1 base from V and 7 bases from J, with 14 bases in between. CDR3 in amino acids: CASSEDRGRCEQYF. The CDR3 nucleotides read TGTGCCAGCAGTGAAGATAGAGGCCGCTGTGAGCAGTACTTC.

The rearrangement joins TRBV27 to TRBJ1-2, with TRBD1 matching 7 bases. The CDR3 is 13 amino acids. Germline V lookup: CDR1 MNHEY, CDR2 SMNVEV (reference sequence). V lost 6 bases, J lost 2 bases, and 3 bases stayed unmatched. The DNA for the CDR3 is TGTGCCAGCAGCCAGGGGGTAAACTATGGCTACACCTTC. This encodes CASSQGVNYGYTF.

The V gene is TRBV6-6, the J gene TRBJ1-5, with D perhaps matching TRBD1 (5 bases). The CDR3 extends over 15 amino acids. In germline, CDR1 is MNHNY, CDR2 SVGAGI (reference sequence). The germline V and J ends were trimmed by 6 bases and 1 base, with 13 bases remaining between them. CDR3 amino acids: CASRPTGLSNQPQHF. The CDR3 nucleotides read TGTGCCAGCAGACCCACAGGTTTAAGCAATCAGCCCCAGCATTTT.

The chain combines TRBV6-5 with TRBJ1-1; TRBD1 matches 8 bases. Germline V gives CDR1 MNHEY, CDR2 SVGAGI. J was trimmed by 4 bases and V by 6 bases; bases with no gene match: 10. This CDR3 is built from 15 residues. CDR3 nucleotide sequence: TGTGCCAGCAGAAGCCAGGGGGCTATAGGCACTGAAGCTTTCTTT. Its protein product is CASRSQGAIGTEAFF.

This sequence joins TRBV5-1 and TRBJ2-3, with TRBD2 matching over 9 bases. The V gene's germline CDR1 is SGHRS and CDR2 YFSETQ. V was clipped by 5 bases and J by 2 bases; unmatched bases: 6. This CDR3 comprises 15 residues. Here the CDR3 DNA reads TGCGCCAGCAGTTTAGCGGGAGAGTTCACAGATACGCAGTATTTT. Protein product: CASSLAGEFTDTQYF.

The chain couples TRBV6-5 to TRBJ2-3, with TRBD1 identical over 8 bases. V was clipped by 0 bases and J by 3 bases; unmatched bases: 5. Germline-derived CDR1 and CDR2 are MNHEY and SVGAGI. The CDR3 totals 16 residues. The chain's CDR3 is CASSYSAGGITDTQYF. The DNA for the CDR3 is TGTGCCAGCAGTTACTCTGCAGGGGGCATAACAGATACGCAGTATTTT.